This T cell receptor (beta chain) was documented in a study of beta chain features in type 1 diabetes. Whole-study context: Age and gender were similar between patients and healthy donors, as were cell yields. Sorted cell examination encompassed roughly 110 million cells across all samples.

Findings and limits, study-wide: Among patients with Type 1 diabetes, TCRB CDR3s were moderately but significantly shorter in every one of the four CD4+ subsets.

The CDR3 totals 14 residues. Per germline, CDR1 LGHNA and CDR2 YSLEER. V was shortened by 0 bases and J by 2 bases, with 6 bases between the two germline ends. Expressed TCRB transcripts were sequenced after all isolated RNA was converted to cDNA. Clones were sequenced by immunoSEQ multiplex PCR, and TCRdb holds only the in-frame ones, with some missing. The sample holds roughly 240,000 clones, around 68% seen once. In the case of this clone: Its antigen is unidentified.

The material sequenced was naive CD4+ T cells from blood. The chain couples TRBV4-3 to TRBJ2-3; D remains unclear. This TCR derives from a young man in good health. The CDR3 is CASSQDIFTDTQYF. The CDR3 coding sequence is TGCGCCAGCAGCCAAGATATTTTCACAGATACGCAGTATTTT.